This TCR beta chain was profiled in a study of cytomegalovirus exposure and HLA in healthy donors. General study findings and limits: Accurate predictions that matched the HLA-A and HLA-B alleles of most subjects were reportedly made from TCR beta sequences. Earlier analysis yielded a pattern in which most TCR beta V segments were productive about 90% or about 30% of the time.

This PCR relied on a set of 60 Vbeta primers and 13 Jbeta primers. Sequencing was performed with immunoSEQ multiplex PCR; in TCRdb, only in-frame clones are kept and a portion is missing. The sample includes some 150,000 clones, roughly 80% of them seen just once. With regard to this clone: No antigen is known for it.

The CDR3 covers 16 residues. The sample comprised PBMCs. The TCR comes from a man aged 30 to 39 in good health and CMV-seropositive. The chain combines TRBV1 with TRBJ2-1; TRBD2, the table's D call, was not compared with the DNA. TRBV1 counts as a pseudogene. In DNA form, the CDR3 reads TGCACCAGCAGCCGCGTCTCTAGCGGGTCCTACAATGAGCAGTTCTTC. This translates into CTSSRVSSGSYNEQFF.